One T cell receptor (beta chain) is described in this entry. What it binds is unknown. The CDR3 is made up of 16 amino acids. This sample is part of a study of cytotoxic CD8 clonotypes in ibrutinib-treated CLL. On the study more broadly: Samples had a mean of roughly 280,000 productive templates and some 88,000 productive rearrangements. Study-level findings and limits: Progressing patients had sampling times that differed from those of sustained-remission patients. Stable or contracted on treatment, public clonotypes were also uncommon.

TCRdb's table, derived via immunoSEQ multiplex PCR, lists solely in-frame clones and lacks some. The table records approximately 45,000 clones, 55% to 80% of them present only once. Roughly 1.9 micrograms of genomic DNA from cryopreserved PBMCs went into TCR beta libraries. The origin of this receptor is a human donor with chronic lymphocytic leukemia. The source material was PBMCs, sampled after 12 months of ibrutinib treatment. The V gene is TRBV21-1, the J gene TRBJ1-3; TRBD1, the table's D call, lacks a check against the DNA. TRBV21-1 is deemed a pseudogene. CDR3 sequence: CASSMGDKSSGNTIYF. Written as DNA, the CDR3 is TGTGCCAGCAGCATGGGGGACAAGAGCTCTGGAAACACCATATATTTT.